These 25 T cell receptor beta chains share one sample of origin, sequenced in a study of blood T cell repertoires in COVID-19. The method was immunoSEQ multiplex PCR; TCRdb's version includes in-frame clones alone and lacks a portion of them. The sample lists about 160,000 clones, under 90% occurring once. Material: PBMCs or T cells enriched from blood (not recorded which). The receptors shown here come from a woman between 45 and 65 years old who had recovered from COVID-19.

This clone was seen more than once but under ten times. The J gene is TRBJ1-2, the V gene TRBV27, with D tentatively TRBD1 (6 bases). The CDR3 runs to 16 residues. Trimming took off 6 bases at V and 4 bases at J, with 21 bases between the two ends. The germline V gene has CDR1 MNHEY and CDR2 SMNVEV (reference sequence). The CDR3, as DNA: TGTGCCAGCAGCAAGACGGGGGGCGGAAATTTCTATGGCTACACCTTC. Protein product: CASSKTGGGNFYGYTF.

J is TRBJ2-7 and V is TRBV14; D is uncertain. V dropped 3 bases and J dropped 2 bases, with 8 bases sitting between them. The CDR3 totals 13 residues. Germline V CDR1 and CDR2: SGHDN, FVKESK. The CDR3 loop reads CASSHSTAYEQYF. For the CDR3, the DNA is TGTGCCAGCAGCCACTCCACGGCCTACGAGCAGTACTTC.

Concerning this clone: In the same sample, other DNA sequences code for this CDR3. V and J are TRBV7-3 and TRBJ2-2, with D unresolved. Trimming shortened V by 4 bases and J by 3 bases, and 3 bases separated the two germline ends. CDR1 SGHTA and CDR2 FQGTGA come from the germline V gene. The CDR3 is 12 amino acids. CDR3 sequence (DNA): TGTGCCAGCAGCTCGGACACCGGGGAGCTGTTTTTT. This gives the protein CASSSDTGELFF.

The CDR3 region has the DNA TGTGCCAGCAGTGAAAGGGGAAGCGAGGATGGTTCACCCCTCCACTTT. This encodes CASSERGSEDGSPLHF. The rearrangement joins TRBV2 to TRBJ1-6; D possibly corresponds to TRBD1 (5 bases). This CDR3 comprises 16 residues. From germline, CDR1 is SNHLY and CDR2 FYNNEI. Trimming cost V 2 bases and J 9 bases, with 17 bases left between them.

The rearrangement uses TRBV15 and TRBJ2-3; the match to TRBD1 covers 9 bases. V lost 1 base, J lost 5 bases, and 13 bases stayed unmatched. There are 18 residues in the CDR3. Germline-derived CDR1 and CDR2 are LNHNV and YYDKDF (reference sequence). The CDR3: CATSRGHGQGIFGDTQYF. CDR3 in DNA: TGTGCCACCAGCAGAGGGCATGGACAGGGGATATTTGGAGATACGCAGTATTTT. Filled out from reference TRBV15 and TRBJ2-3, the complete variable domain reads DAMVIQNPRYQVTQFGKPVTLSCSQTLNHNVMYWYQQKSSQAPKLLFHYYDKDFNNEADTPDNFQSRRPNTSFCFLDIRSPGLGDTAMYLCATSRGHGQGIFGDTQYFGPGTRLTVL.

The chain has TRBV7-2 and TRBJ2-1; 9 nucleotides match TRBD1. Germline CDR1 and CDR2: SGHTA and FQGNSA. The CDR3 totals 15 residues. V dropped 5 bases and J dropped 4; count of bases not matched to a gene: 6. The CDR3 nucleotides are TGTGCCAGCAGCGTACAGGGGGCAGATTACAATGAGCAGTTCTTC. This translates into CASSVQGADYNEQFF.

This rearrangement joins TRBV27 to TRBJ2-5; TRBD1 aligns across 11 bases. This CDR3 contains 15 residues. J lost 5 bases, V lost 6 bases, and 8 bases had no gene match. Looked up from germline, CDR1 is MNHEY and CDR2 is SMNVEV (reference sequence). CDR3 residues: CASRNRDRGLETQYF. CDR3 coding DNA: TGTGCCAGCAGGAACCGGGACAGGGGGTTGGAGACCCAGTACTTC.

This chain joins TRBV29-1 and TRBJ1-1; D uncertain. This CDR3 has 12 amino acids. CDR1 and CDR2 (germline): SQVTM, ANQGSEA. The germline V and J ends were trimmed by 3 bases and 4 bases, with 9 bases remaining between them. The CDR3 nucleotides are TGCAGCGTTGACCGGGTGAGCACTGAAGCTTTCTTT. It specifies CSVDRVSTEAFF. Combining the CDR3 with reference TRBV29-1 and TRBJ1-1 gives the whole variable domain SAVISQKPSRDICQRGTSLTIQCQVDSQVTMMFWYRQQPGQSLTLIATANQGSEATYESGFVIDKFPISRPNLTFSTLTVSNMSPEDSSIYLCSVDRVSTEAFFGQGTRLTVV.

This clone was seen ten or more times. This rearrangement joins TRBV4-2 to TRBJ2-3, with TRBD2 matching over 9 bases. Germline-derived CDR1 and CDR2 are LGHNA and YNFKEQ. The CDR3 has 16 amino acids. With 0 bases clipped from V and 4 bases from J, the junction kept 5 bases outside the gene matches. The CDR3 protein is CASSQDEAGGADTQYF. CDR3 nucleotides: TGTGCCAGCAGCCAAGATGAAGCGGGGGGTGCAGATACGCAGTATTTT.

This chain connects TRBV3-1 (or the pseudogene TRBV3-2) to TRBJ1-4, with 10 bases matching TRBD1. Trimming at V came to 5 bases and at J to 5 bases, leaving 5 bases not matched to a gene. This CDR3 comprises 15 residues. Germline CDR1 reads LGHDT; CDR2 reads YNNKEL (reference sequence). The CDR3, as DNA: TGTGCCAGCAGCACCAAGGACAGGGGGAATGAAAAACTGTTTTTT. This sequence encodes CASSTKDRGNEKLFF.

V gene TRBV12-5 combines with J gene TRBJ2-1; weak D call: TRBD2 (6 bases). With 5 bases removed from V and 7 bases from J, the gap between germline ends came to 18 bases. CDR1 and CDR2 from the germline V gene are LGHNT and FRNRAP. The CDR3 length is 15 residues. The CDR3 spells CASGPDPIGGNEQFF. Here the CDR3 DNA reads TGTGCTAGTGGTCCGGACCCAATTGGGGGGAATGAGCAGTTCTTC.

The chain uses TRBV2 and TRBJ2-5, with TRBD2 matching over 7 bases. CDR1 SNHLY and CDR2 FYNNEI come from the germline V gene. The CDR3 extends over 15 amino acids. V dropped 6 bases and J dropped 2; count of bases not matched to a gene: 9. Written as DNA, the CDR3 is TGTGCCAGCAGGTCTCGGGCTAGCGGACAAGAGACCCAGTACTTC. It is translated as CASRSRASGQETQYF.

Concerning this clone: At one end the junction does not follow the germline gene, possibly because of a read error. In nucleotides, the CDR3 is TGTGCTAGCAGGGAGGGAGTTGACACCGGGGAGCTGTTTTTT. Residues: CASREGVDTGELFF. The V gene is TRBV7-7, the J gene TRBJ2-2, with 7 bases that match TRBD2. The germline gives CDR1 SSHAT, CDR2 FNYEAQ (reference sequence). The CDR3 spans 14 residues.

V gene TRBV12-3 or TRBV12-4 combines with J gene TRBJ1-1; perhaps TRBD1 as D (6 bases). V was shortened by 6 bases and J by 8 bases, with 16 bases between the two germline ends. This CDR3 has 13 amino acids. CDR3 DNA sequence: TGTGCCAGCAGATTTCAGGGGCGAGGAGAAGCTTTCTTT. The encoded protein is CASRFQGRGEAFF.

The sample holds one count of this clone. The chain uses TRBV2 and TRBJ2-7, with TRBD2 as a possible D gene (6 bases). This CDR3 contains 13 residues. V was clipped by 4 bases and J by 3 bases, with 10 bases between them. Per germline, CDR1 SNHLY and CDR2 FYNNEI. CDR3 nucleotides: TGTGCCAGCAGTGGGGGGGTCAGCTACGAGCAGTACTTC. It is translated as CASSGGVSYEQYF.

This clone was detected only once. The chain uses TRBV19 and TRBJ1-5; D remains ambiguous. The CDR3 spans 13 residues. CDR1 is LNHDA and CDR2 is SQIVND in the germline V gene (reference sequence). V was shortened by 7 bases and J by 0 bases, with 7 bases between the two germline ends. Written as DNA, the CDR3 is TGTGCCAGTAATCAGTATAGCAATCAGCCCCAGCATTTT. This sequence encodes CASNQYSNQPQHF.

The rearrangement links TRBV6-6 to TRBJ1-6; TRBD1 aligns across 11 bases. Germline V gene sequence: CDR1 MNHNY, CDR2 SVGAGI (reference sequence). Trimming took 5 bases from V and 6 from J; bases not matched to a gene: 0. The CDR3 covers 14 residues. CDR3 sequence: CASSGTGGNSPLHF. The CDR3 nucleotides are TGTGCCAGCAGTGGGACAGGGGGTAATTCACCCCTCCACTTT.

V gene TRBV24-1 combines with J gene TRBJ1-5; no firm D call. V was clipped by 7 bases and J by 3 bases, with 12 bases between them. The germline V gene has CDR1 KGHDR and CDR2 SFDVKD. The CDR3 totals 14 residues. The CDR3 here is CATSARRDNQPQHF. The CDR3 nucleotides read TGTGCCACCAGCGCTAGGAGGGACAATCAGCCCCAGCATTTT.

The V gene is TRBV5-8, the J gene TRBJ1-6; 7 bases line up with TRBD1. This CDR3 comprises 16 residues. V gave up 4 bases and J gave up 2 bases; unmatched junction bases: 6. Germline CDR1 and CDR2: SGHTS and YDEGEE. The CDR3 here is CASSPDRVTYNSPLHF. The CDR3, as DNA: TGTGCCAGCAGCCCTGACAGGGTAACCTATAATTCACCCCTCCACTTT.

The chain links TRBV18 to TRBJ1-1; tentatively, D is TRBD1 (5 bases). This CDR3 is 11 amino acids long. Germline CDR1 reads KGHSH; CDR2 reads LQKENI. Trimming left V 5 bases short and J 10 bases short, with 11 bases between. DNA for the CDR3: TGTGCCAGCTCATCGACGGGGGGAGCTTTCTTT. It encodes CASSSTGGAFF.

The rearrangement joins TRBV18 to TRBJ2-3, with TRBD2 identical over 7 bases. The CDR3 runs 15 residues. The germline gives CDR1 KGHSH, CDR2 LQKENI. After removal of 4 bases from V and 0 bases from J, the junction contained 4 bases not matched to a gene. The CDR3 region is CASSQRDVSTDTQYF. The CDR3 DNA is TGTGCCAGCTCACAGCGGGACGTTAGCACAGATACGCAGTATTTT. Full variable domain (rest looked up from reference TRBV18 and TRBJ2-3): NAGVMQNPRHLVRRRGQEARLRCSPMKGHSHVYWYRQLPEEGLKFMVYLQKENIIDESGMPKERFSAEFPKEGPSILRIQQVVRGDSAAYFCASSQRDVSTDTQYFGPGTRLTVL.

This chain connects TRBV5-1 to TRBJ1-1; D might be TRBD1 (6 bases). From germline, CDR1 is SGHRS and CDR2 YFSETQ. The CDR3 length is 14 residues. Trimming removed 5 bases at V and 6 bases at J, with 17 bases between. CDR3 sequence: CASRRVTQGPEAFF. CDR3 DNA sequence: TGCGCCAGCAGACGGGTGACCCAGGGGCCTGAAGCTTTCTTT.

The table lists this clone with a count of one. CDR3 in amino acids: CASSQGQTGELFF. As DNA, the CDR3 is TGCGCCAGCAGCCAAGGACAGACCGGGGAGCTGTTTTTT. This rearrangement joins TRBV4-1 to TRBJ2-2; TRBD1 might be the D (5 bases). CDR3 length equals 13 residues. The V and J ends lost 1 base and 5 bases respectively, with 5 bases between them. Germline V lookup: CDR1 MGHRA, CDR2 YSYEKL.

This clone has a handful of counts. The V and J genes are TRBV7-2 and TRBJ1-4; tentative D call: TRBD1 (6 bases). Trimming took off 5 bases at V and 3 bases at J, with 13 bases between the two ends. Germline loops: CDR1 SGHTA, CDR2 FQGNSA. This CDR3 spans 15 amino acids. The CDR3 bases are TGTGCCAGCAGCCCGCAGACAGGACCTAATGAAAAACTGTTTTTT. It encodes CASSPQTGPNEKLFF. The full variable domain, its missing parts supplied by reference TRBV7-2 and TRBJ1-4, is GAGVSQSPSNKVTEKGKDVELRCDPISGHTALYWYRQSLGQGLEFLIYFQGNSAPDKSGLPSDRFSAERTGGSVSTLTIQRTQQEDSAVYLCASSPQTGPNEKLFFGSGTQLSVL.

The CDR3 loop is CASGPTQTYEQYF. The CDR3 bases are TGTGCTAGTGGTCCGACTCAAACCTACGAGCAGTACTTC. The chain couples TRBV12-5 to TRBJ2-7; no clear D. In germline, CDR1 is LGHNT, CDR2 FRNRAP. This CDR3 contains 13 residues. Trimming stripped 5 bases from V and 2 bases from J, with 10 bases between.